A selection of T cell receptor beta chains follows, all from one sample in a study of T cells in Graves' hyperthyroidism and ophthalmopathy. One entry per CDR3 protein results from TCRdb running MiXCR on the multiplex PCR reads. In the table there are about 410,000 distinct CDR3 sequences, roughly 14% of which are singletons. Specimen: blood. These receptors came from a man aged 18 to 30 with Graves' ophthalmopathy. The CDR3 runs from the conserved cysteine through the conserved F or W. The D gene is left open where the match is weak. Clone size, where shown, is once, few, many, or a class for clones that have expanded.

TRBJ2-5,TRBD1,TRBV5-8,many,CASSLGRGQTQYF,TGTGCCAGCAGCTTGGGAAGGGGGCAGACCCAGTACTTC
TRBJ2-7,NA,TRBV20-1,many,CSASEGPYEQYF,TGCAGTGCTAGCGAGGGGCCGTACGAGCAGTACTTC
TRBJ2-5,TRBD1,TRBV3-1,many,CASSQYQGAETQYF,TGTGCCAGCAGCCAGTATCAGGGGGCAGAGACCCAGTACTTC
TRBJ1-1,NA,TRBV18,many,CASSSVWDLAGTEAFF,TGTGCCAGCTCATCCGTTTGGGACCTTGCCGGGACTGAAGCTTTCTTT
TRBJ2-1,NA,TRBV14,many,CASSQSPGSGYNEQFF,TGTGCCAGCAGCCAATCTCCCGGGAGCGGTTACAATGAGCAGTTCTTC
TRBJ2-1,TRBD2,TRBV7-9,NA,CASSLSLLLAGGSNEQFF,TGTGCCAGCAGCTTAAGTCTCCTACTAGCGGGGGGCTCTAATGAGCAGTTCTTC
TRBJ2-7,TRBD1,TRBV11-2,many,CASSSTDRAYEQYF,TGTGCCAGCAGCTCCACGGACAGGGCCTACGAGCAGTACTTC
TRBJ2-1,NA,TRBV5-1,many,CASSLDHSYNEQFF,TGCGCCAGCAGCCTGGACCACTCCTACAATGAGCAGTTCTTC
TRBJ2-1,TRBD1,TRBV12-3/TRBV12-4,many,CASSAYRTGDKGNEQFF,TGTGCCAGCAGTGCTTACCGAACAGGGGATAAGGGGAATGAGCAGTTCTTC
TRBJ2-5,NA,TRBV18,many,CASSPRGARETQYF,TGTGCCAGCTCACCACGGGGGGCCCGAGAGACCCAGTACTTC
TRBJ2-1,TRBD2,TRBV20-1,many,CSAAEPGTSGSVGNEQFF,TGCAGTGCCGCAGAGCCCGGGACTAGCGGGAGTGTTGGCAATGAGCAGTTCTTC
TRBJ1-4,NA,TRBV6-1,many,CASSEYVRGEKLFF,TGTGCCAGCAGTGAATATGTTCGGGGTGAAAAACTGTTTTTT
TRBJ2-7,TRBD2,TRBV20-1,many,CSARSTTSGRRSGYEQYF,TGCAGTGCTAGGTCCACCACCAGCGGGAGACGGTCAGGCTACGAGCAGTACTTC
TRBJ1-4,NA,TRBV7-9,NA,CASSLEFSTVLNEKLFF,TGTGCCAGCAGCTTAGAGTTTTCGACAGTGCTTAATGAAAAACTGTTTTTT
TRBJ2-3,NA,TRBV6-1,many,CASRLDRSRADTQYF,TGTGCCAGCAGACTCGACAGGAGTCGGGCAGATACGCAGTATTTT
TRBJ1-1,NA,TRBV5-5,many,CASSITGHTEAFF,TGTGCCAGCAGCATAACAGGGCACACTGAAGCTTTCTTT
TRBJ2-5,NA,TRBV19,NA,CASNPLALASQYF,TGTGCCAGTAATCCCCTAGCCCTAGCGTCCCAGTACTTC
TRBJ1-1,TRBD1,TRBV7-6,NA,CASSGYRGVNTEAFF,TGTGCCAGCAGCGGGTACAGGGGAGTGAACACTGAAGCTTTCTTT
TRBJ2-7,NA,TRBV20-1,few,CSANKPGPHGYEQYF,TGCAGTGCTAACAAACCCGGGCCCCACGGCTACGAGCAGTACTTC
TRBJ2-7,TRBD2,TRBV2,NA,CASRRLAGTYEQYF,TGTGCCAGCAGACGACTAGCGGGAACCTACGAGCAGTACTTC